This T cell receptor beta chain was obtained from a study of blood T cell repertoires in COVID-19. Overall study context: Sources were T cells, B-cell-depleted T cells, or PBMCs; the material itself was cDNA or gDNA.

The table came from immunoSEQ multiplex PCR; TCRdb's copy has only in-frame clones and leaves some out. Of approximately 50,000 clones listed, around four fifths are singletons. The germline CDR1 and CDR2 sequences are SQVTM and ANQGSEA. The CDR3 consists of 16 residues. The J segment lost 0 bases and the V segment lost 5 bases, leaving 4 bases of the junction unmatched. This receptor was taken from a human donor in a cohort sampled during active COVID-19. Sequenced input: peripheral blood. This chain joins TRBV29-1 and TRBJ2-3; TRBD2 matches at 14 bases. This CDR3 is CSVSGTSGGSTDTQYF. As DNA, the CDR3 is TGCAGCGTTTCCGGGACTAGCGGGGGTAGCACAGATACGCAGTATTTT.